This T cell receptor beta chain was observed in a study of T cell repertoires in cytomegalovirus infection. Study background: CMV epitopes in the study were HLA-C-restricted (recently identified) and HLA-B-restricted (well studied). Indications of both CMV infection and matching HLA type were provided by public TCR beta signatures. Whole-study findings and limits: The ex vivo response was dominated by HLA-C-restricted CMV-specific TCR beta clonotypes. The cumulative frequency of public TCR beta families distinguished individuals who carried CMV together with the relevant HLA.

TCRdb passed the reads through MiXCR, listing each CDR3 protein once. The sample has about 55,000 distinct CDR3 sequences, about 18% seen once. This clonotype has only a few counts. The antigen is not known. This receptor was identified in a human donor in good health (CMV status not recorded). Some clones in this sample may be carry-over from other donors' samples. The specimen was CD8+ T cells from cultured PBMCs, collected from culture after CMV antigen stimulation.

The CDR3 nucleotides are TGCAGCGTTGAAAGGAGTGGGACAGGGAACTACGAGCAGTACTTC. It translates to CSVERSGTGNYEQYF. The chain carries TRBV29-1 and TRBJ2-7, with 9 bases matching TRBD1. From germline, CDR1 is SQVTM and CDR2 ANQGSEA. Trimming at V came to 2 bases and at J to 3 bases, leaving 8 bases not matched to a gene. This CDR3 contains 15 residues.